This TCR beta chain derives from a study of blood T cell repertoires in COVID-19. This clone has just one count. Here immunoSEQ multiplex PCR was the method, and the copy in TCRdb shows in-frame clones only, minus some. Of roughly 200,000 clones in the sample, less than 95% were seen once. This CDR3 comprises 14 residues. The germline V gene has CDR1 SEHNR and CDR2 FQNEAQ (reference sequence). With 1 base removed from V and 2 bases from J, the gap between germline ends came to 8 bases. What was sequenced was peripheral blood. V gene TRBV7-9 combines with J gene TRBJ1-2; D not resolved. The clonotype comes from a man aged 25 to 40 with COVID-19, enrolled during active disease. The CDR3 loop is CASSLVTGNYGYTF. The CDR3 DNA is TGTGCCAGCAGCTTAGTCACGGGGAACTATGGCTACACCTTC.